These 23 T cell receptor beta chains share one sample of origin, sequenced in a study of T cells in tuberculosis. Clones were sequenced by immunoSEQ multiplex PCR, and TCRdb holds only the in-frame ones, with some missing. Among more than 35,000 clones listed, nearly 95% were seen once. The sequencing sample was made of PBMCs. Receptors were obtained from a donor aged 5 to 30 with latent tuberculosis or without tuberculosis infection.

The J gene is TRBJ1-5, the V gene TRBV19; 8 bases fit TRBD1. CDR3 length equals 17 residues. Germline V gives CDR1 LNHDA, CDR2 SQIVND (reference sequence). Trimming took 6 bases from V and 2 from J; bases not matched to a gene: 12. CDR3 region: CASSLMMGQVGNQPQHF. The CDR3 DNA reads as TGTGCCAGTAGCCTGATGATGGGACAGGTTGGCAATCAGCCCCAGCATTTT.

The chain carries TRBV6-1 and TRBJ2-1, with 10 nucleotides matching TRBD2. J was trimmed by 2 bases and V by 9 bases; bases with no gene match: 7. Germline V gives CDR1 MNHNS, CDR2 SASEGT. The CDR3 length is 15 residues. DNA for the CDR3: TGTGCCAGTTGGACTAGCGGAGGTACCTACAATGAGCAGTTCTTC. Translation gives CASWTSGGTYNEQFF.

This clone was recorded once. The chain couples TRBV10-3 to TRBJ2-3; possibly TRBD2 for D (5 bases). The CDR3 runs to 17 residues. The ends were cut back, 1 base at V and 3 bases at J, with 17 bases in the middle. Germline loops: CDR1 ENHRY, CDR2 SYGVKD. CDR3 sequence: CAISEFGSRGQTDTQYF. The CDR3 DNA reads TGTGCCATCAGTGAGTTTGGGTCGAGAGGGCAAACAGATACGCAGTATTTT.

This sequence joins TRBV19 and TRBJ1-5, with 8 bases fitting TRBD1. From germline, CDR1 is LNHDA and CDR2 SQIVND (reference sequence). With V trimmed by 0 bases and J by 4 bases, 8 bases remained unmatched. The CDR3 length is 17 residues. DNA for the CDR3: TGTGCCAGTAGTATAGATCGGACAGGGAAGGCGAATCAGCCCCAGCATTTT. Its translation is CASSIDRTGKANQPQHF.

The chain employs TRBV7-9 and TRBJ2-7; TRBD1 is a possible D gene (6 bases). The germline V gene has CDR1 SEHNR and CDR2 FQNEAQ (reference sequence). Trimming took 5 bases from V and 0 from J, leaving 17 bases between them. The CDR3 sequence is 16 residues long. The CDR3 DNA is TGTGCCAGCAGCCCGAAAACAGGGACATTCTCCTACGAGCAGTACTTC. This codes for CASSPKTGTFSYEQYF.

The gene calls are TRBV19 and TRBJ1-2; 10 bases map to TRBD1. The germline V gene encodes CDR1 LNHDA and CDR2 SQIVND (reference sequence). The CDR3 covers 15 residues. V trimming: 5 bases; J trimming: 4 bases; junction bases outside the gene matches: 7. The CDR3 loop reads CASSSGQGGSYGYTF. The CDR3 region has the DNA TGTGCCAGTAGTTCCGGACAGGGGGGTAGCTATGGCTACACCTTC.

V usage is TRBV7-2 and J usage is TRBJ2-1, with 9 bases aligning to TRBD1. Per the germline V gene, CDR1 is SGHTA and CDR2 is FQGNSA. This CDR3 is built from 18 residues. The ends lost 5 bases at V and 1 base at J; junction bases unmatched: 12. CDR3 region: CASSQWTGTGKSYNEQFF. As DNA, the CDR3 is TGTGCCAGCAGCCAGTGGACCGGGACAGGGAAGTCCTACAATGAGCAGTTCTTC.

The V call is TRBV18, the J call TRBJ2-1; 10 bases agree with TRBD1. The CDR3 loop spans 14 amino acids. CDR1 is KGHSH and CDR2 is LQKENI in the germline V gene. Losses at the gene ends were 1 base for V and 7 bases for J; bases not matched to a gene: 1. CDR3 bases: TGTGCCAGCTCACCACGGACAGGGGGGAATGAGCAGTTCTTC. Its protein is CASSPRTGGNEQFF.

Here the CDR3 reads CASSWRLASYNEQFF. CDR3 in DNA: TGTGCCAGCAGTTGGCGGCTAGCGAGTTACAATGAGCAGTTCTTC. The chain uses TRBV25-1 and TRBJ2-1, with D possibly matching TRBD2 (6 bases). Trimming took off 5 bases at V and 4 bases at J, with 15 bases between the two ends. The CDR3 spans 15 residues. Germline CDR1 MGHDK, CDR2 SYGVNS.

CDR3 loop: CASSPDPGSYTF. For the CDR3, the DNA is TGTGCCAGCAGCCCGGACCCGGGGAGCTACACCTTC. The gene calls are TRBV27 and TRBJ1-2, with D unresolved. Germline V gives CDR1 MNHEY, CDR2 SMNVEV (reference sequence). V was trimmed by 6 bases and J by 9 bases, leaving 14 bases between them. CDR3 length: 12 residues.

The rearrangement uses TRBV6-5 and TRBJ1-1, with D unclear. The length of the CDR3 is 13 residues. The ends were cut back, 4 bases at V and 2 bases at J, with 8 bases in the middle. CDR1 MNHEY and CDR2 SVGAGI come from the germline V gene. The CDR3: CASSFLRNTEAFF. CDR3 coding DNA: TGTGCCAGCAGTTTCCTCCGTAACACTGAAGCTTTCTTT.

The chain couples TRBV11-2 to TRBJ2-1; 14 positions agree with TRBD2. V gave up 2 bases and J gave up 2 bases; unmatched junction bases: 5. CDR1 is SGHAT, CDR2 FQNNGV, per germline. The CDR3 sequence is 18 residues long. In DNA, the CDR3 is TGTGCCAGCAGCTTATCGGGACTAGCGGGAGCGCCCTACAATGAGCAGTTCTTC. It specifies CASSLSGLAGAPYNEQFF.

The rearrangement joins TRBV4-1 to TRBJ2-7, with D tentatively TRBD1 or TRBD2 (6 bases each). The germline V gene encodes CDR1 MGHRA and CDR2 YSYEKL. The CDR3 totals 15 residues. V was shortened by 4 bases and J by 5 bases, with 18 bases between the two germline ends. The chain's CDR3 is CASSPEGGPPDEQYF. The CDR3 nucleotides read TGCGCCAGCAGCCCAGAGGGGGGACCCCCCGACGAGCAGTACTTC.

The rearrangement links TRBV9 to TRBJ2-3, with 13 positions matching TRBD2. Germline trimming cut 0 bases from V and 6 bases from J; bases unmatched to any gene: 7. The CDR3 covers 17 residues. Germline V gene data show CDR1 as SGDLS and CDR2 as YYNGEE. CDR3 nucleotides: TGTGCCAGCAGCGTAGCTACGACTAGCGGGGGGACGGATACGCAGTATTTT. The encoded protein is CASSVATTSGGTDTQYF.

The V gene is TRBV9, the J gene TRBJ1-1, with D unresolved. The CDR3 covers 13 residues. Trimming shortened V by 1 base and J by 4 bases, and 8 bases separated the two germline ends. The germline gives CDR1 SGDLS, CDR2 YYNGEE. The CDR3 here is CASSVHVGTEAFF. As DNA, the CDR3 is TGTGCCAGCAGCGTACATGTCGGCACTGAAGCTTTCTTT.

The CDR3 DNA is TGTGCCAGCAGTCCGCGGGGGTCAAACTATGGCTACACCTTC. This codes for CASSPRGSNYGYTF. This chain connects TRBV5-8 to TRBJ1-2, with a tentative D call TRBD1 (5 bases). The CDR3 sequence is 14 residues long. Germline CDR1 is SGHTS and CDR2 is YDEGEE. The V end was cut by 5 bases, the J end by 2 bases, with 13 bases between.

As regards this clone: An end of the junction differs from the germline gene, which may be a read error. The chain combines TRBV6-5 with TRBJ1-1; D remains ambiguous. This CDR3 contains 11 residues. Germline CDR1 reads MNHEY; CDR2 reads SVGAGI. The CDR3 is CASSYPLEGIF. CDR3 in DNA: TGTGCCAGCAGTTACCCTCTCGAGGGAATCTTT.

This chain uses TRBV11-2 with TRBJ1-6, with TRBD1 matching over 7 bases. CDR1 is SGHAT and CDR2 is FQNNGV in the germline V gene. Trimming cost V 1 base and J 10 bases; bases outside gene matches: 4. The CDR3 covers 14 residues. The CDR3 sequence: CASSLGGGGSPLHF. The CDR3 DNA follows: TGTGCCAGCAGCTTAGGTGGAGGGGGCTCACCCCTCCACTTT.

The V and J genes are TRBV27 and TRBJ1-5; weak D call: TRBD1 (6 bases). This CDR3 region has 15 residues. Trimming removed 1 base from V and 12 bases from J, with 19 bases in between. The germline gives CDR1 MNHEY, CDR2 SMNVEV (reference sequence). The CDR3 loop reads CASSLFGTSNWDQHF. The DNA for the CDR3 is TGTGCCAGCAGTTTATTCGGGACATCTAATTGGGACCAGCATTTT.

V is TRBV11-2 and J is TRBJ1-3; D not certain. CDR3 length equals 12 residues. The V gene lost 3 bases and the J gene lost 3 bases, with 3 bases spanning the gap. Germline assignment: CDR1 SGHAT and CDR2 FQNNGV. In DNA form, the CDR3 reads TGTGCCAGCAGCTTCAGTGGAAACACCATATATTTT. Its protein is CASSFSGNTIYF.

This clone occurred once. This chain links TRBV4-2 with TRBJ1-2, with D perhaps TRBD1 (6 bases). Germline loops: CDR1 LGHNA, CDR2 YNFKEQ. V lost 0 bases, J lost 3 bases, and 14 bases lay in between. The CDR3 covers 16 residues. Here the CDR3 DNA reads TGTGCCAGCAGCCAAGACCTTGGGGGCAGGGACTATGGCTACACCTTC. Translated: CASSQDLGGRDYGYTF.

This chain uses TRBV18 with TRBJ1-2, with 11 bases that match TRBD1. The CDR3 runs 15 residues. The germline V gene encodes CDR1 KGHSH and CDR2 LQKENI. V shed 6 bases, J shed 8 bases, and the junction held 11 bases outside the gene matches. CDR3 coding DNA: TGTGCCAGCTCTTACTTAACGGGACAGGGGGACGGCTACACCTTC. Amino acids: CASSYLTGQGDGYTF. The entire variable domain, with the rest obtained from reference TRBV18 and TRBJ1-2, is as follows: NAGVMQNPRHLVRRRGQEARLRCSPMKGHSHVYWYRQLPEEGLKFMVYLQKENIIDESGMPKERFSAEFPKEGPSILRIQQVVRGDSAAYFCASSYLTGQGDGYTFGSGTRLTVV.

This clone was observed a few times. The chain carries TRBV7-3 and TRBJ1-1, with no clear D. V was shortened by 3 bases and J by 10 bases, with 3 bases between the two germline ends. CDR1 and CDR2 (germline): SGHTA, FQGTGA. The CDR3 is made up of 9 amino acids. The CDR3: CASSFGAFF. The CDR3 nucleotides read TGTGCCAGCAGCTTCGGAGCTTTCTTT.